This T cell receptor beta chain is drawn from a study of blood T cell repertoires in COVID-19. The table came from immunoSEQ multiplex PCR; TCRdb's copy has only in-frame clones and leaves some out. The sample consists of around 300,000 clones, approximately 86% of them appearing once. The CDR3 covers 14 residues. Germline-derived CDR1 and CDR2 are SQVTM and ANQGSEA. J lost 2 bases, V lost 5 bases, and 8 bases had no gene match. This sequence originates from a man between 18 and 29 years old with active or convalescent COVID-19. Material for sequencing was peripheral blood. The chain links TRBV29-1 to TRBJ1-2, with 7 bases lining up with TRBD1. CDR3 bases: TGCAGCGTTTGGACAGGAAGTGTAAACTATGGCTACACCTTC. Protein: CSVWTGSVNYGYTF. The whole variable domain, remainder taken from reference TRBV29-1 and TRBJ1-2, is SAVISQKPSRDICQRGTSLTIQCQVDSQVTMMFWYRQQPGQSLTLIATANQGSEATYESGFVIDKFPISRPNLTFSTLTVSNMSPEDSSIYLCSVWTGSVNYGYTFGSGTRLTVV.